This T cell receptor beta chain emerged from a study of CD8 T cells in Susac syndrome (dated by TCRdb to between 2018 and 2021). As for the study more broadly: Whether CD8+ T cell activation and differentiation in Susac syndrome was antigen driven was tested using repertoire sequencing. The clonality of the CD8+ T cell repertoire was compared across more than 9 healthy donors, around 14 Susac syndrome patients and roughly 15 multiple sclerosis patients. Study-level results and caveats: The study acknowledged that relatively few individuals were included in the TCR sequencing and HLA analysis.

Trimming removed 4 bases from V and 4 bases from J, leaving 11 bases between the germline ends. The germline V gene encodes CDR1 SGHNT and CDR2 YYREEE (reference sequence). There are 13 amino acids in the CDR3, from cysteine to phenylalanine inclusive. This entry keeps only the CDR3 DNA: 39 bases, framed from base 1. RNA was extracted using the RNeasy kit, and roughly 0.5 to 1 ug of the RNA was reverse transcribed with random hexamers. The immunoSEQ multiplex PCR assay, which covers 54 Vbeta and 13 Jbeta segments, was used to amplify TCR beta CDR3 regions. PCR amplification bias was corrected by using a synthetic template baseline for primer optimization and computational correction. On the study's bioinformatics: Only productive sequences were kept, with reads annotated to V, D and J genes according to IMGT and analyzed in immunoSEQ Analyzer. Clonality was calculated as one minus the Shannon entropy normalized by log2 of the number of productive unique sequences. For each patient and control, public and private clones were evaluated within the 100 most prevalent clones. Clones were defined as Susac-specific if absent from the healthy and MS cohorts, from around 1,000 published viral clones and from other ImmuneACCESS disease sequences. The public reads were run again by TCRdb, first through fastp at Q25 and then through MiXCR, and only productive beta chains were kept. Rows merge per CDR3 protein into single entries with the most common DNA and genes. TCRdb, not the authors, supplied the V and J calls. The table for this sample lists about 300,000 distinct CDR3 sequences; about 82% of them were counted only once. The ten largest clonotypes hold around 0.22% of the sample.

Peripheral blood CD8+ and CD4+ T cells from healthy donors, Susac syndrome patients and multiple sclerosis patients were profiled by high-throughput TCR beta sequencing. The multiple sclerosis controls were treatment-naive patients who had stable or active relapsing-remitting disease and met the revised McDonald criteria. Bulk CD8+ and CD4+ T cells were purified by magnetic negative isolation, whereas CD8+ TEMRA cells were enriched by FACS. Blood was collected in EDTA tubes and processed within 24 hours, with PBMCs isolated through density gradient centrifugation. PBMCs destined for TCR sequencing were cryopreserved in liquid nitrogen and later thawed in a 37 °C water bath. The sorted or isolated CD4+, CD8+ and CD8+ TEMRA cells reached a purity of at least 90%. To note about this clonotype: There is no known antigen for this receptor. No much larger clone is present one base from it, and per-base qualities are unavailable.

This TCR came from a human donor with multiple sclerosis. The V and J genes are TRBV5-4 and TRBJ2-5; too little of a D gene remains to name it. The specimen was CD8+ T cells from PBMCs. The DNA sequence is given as TGTGCCAGCAGCCCCTGGGGTGGAGAGACCCAGTACTTC. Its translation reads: CASSPWGGETQYF. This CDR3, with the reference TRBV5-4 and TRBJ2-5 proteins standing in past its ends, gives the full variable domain ETGVTQSPTHLIKTRGQQVTLRCSSQSGHNTVSWYQQALGQGPQFIFQYYREEENGRGNFPPRFSGLQFPNYSSELNVNALELDDSALYLCASSPWGGETQYFGPGTRLLVL.